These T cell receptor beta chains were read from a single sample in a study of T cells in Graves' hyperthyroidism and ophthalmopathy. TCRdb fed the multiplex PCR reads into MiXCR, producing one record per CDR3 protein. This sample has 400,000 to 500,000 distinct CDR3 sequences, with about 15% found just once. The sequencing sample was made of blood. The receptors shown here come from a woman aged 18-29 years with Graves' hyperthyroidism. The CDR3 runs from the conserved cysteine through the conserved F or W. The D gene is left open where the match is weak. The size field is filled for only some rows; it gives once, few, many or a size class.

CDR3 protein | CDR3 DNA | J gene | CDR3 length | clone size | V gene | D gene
CASSEAPPGRGLGGELLF | TGTGCCAGCAGTGAGGCGCCTCCCGGCAGGGGGCTCGGCGGGGAGCTGCTTTTT | TRBJ2-2 | 18 | few | TRBV6-1 | TRBD1
CASSRTGDGYTF | TGCGCCAGCAGTAGGACAGGGGATGGCTACACCTTC | TRBJ1-2 | 12 | many | TRBV5-1 | TRBD1
CASSSLLAGVNNEQFF | TGTGCCAGCAGCTCGCTGCTAGCGGGAGTGAATAATGAGCAGTTCTTC | TRBJ2-1 | 16 | many | TRBV11-3 | TRBD2
CASSQDVGPNSPLHF | TGTGCCAGCAGCCAAGATGTGGGGCCTAATTCACCCCTCCACTTT | TRBJ1-6 | 15 | many | TRBV3-1 | .
CATSDPTGGTEAFF | TGTGCCACCAGTGACCCGACAGGGGGGACTGAAGCTTTCTTT | TRBJ1-1 | 14 | few | TRBV24-1 | TRBD1
CASGTGQGANTEAFF | TGTGCCAGCGGAACAGGACAGGGAGCGAACACTGAAGCTTTCTTT | TRBJ1-1 | 15 | few | TRBV12-3/TRBV12-4 | TRBD1
CASSQGTGGRATEAFF | TGCGCCAGCAGCCAAGGGACAGGGGGCCGGGCCACTGAAGCTTTCTTT | TRBJ1-1 | 16 | few | TRBV4-1 | TRBD1
CASSPSMTSRLGNEQFF | TGTGCCAGCAGCCCATCAATGACTAGCCGGTTGGGGAATGAGCAGTTCTTC | TRBJ2-1 | 17 | few | TRBV7-8 | TRBD2
CASSSPGLGYEQYF | TGTGCCAGCAGCTCCCCGGGACTAGGGTACGAGCAGTACTTC | TRBJ2-7 | 14 | many | TRBV7-9 | TRBD2
CASSSAMRTAPSGANVLTF | TGTGCCAGCAGCTCAGCGATGAGGACGGCCCCCTCTGGGGCCAACGTCCTGACTTTC | TRBJ2-6 | 19 | many | TRBV11-3 | .
CASSEYYEQYF | TGTGCCAGCAGTGAATACTACGAGCAGTACTTC | TRBJ2-7 | 11 | many | TRBV6-1 | .
CASSLSQTLNTEAFF | TGTGCCAGCAGCTTATCGCAAACTCTGAACACTGAAGCTTTCTTT | TRBJ1-1 | 15 | few | TRBV7-3 | .
CASSHPGGGWGTEACF | TGTGCCAGCAGCCACCCCGGGGGGGGATGGGGAACTGAAGCTTGCTTT | TRBJ1-1 | 16 | . | TRBV3-1 | .
CASSPGIAGEETQYF | TGCGCCAGCAGCCCCGGGATAGCGGGAGAGGAGACCCAGTACTTC | TRBJ2-5 | 15 | many | TRBV5-1 | TRBD2
CASSSQENTEAFF | TGTGCCAGCAGTTCACAGGAGAACACTGAAGCTTTCTTT | TRBJ1-1 | 13 | many | TRBV7-3 | .
CASSAGPFTEAFF | TGTGCCAGCAGTGCAGGGCCCTTCACTGAAGCTTTCTTT | TRBJ1-1 | 13 | many | TRBV2 | .
CASSAGYGQPQHF | TGTGCCAGCAGCGCAGGGTACGGCCAGCCCCAGCATTTT | TRBJ1-5 | 13 | many | TRBV2 | .
CASSLGDRANYGYTF | TGTGCCAGCAGCTTAGGGGACAGGGCTAACTATGGCTACACCTTC | TRBJ1-2 | 15 | . | TRBV11-2 | TRBD1
CASRPQVVTFTDTQYF | TGTGCCAGCAGACCCCAAGTTGTTACCTTCACAGATACGCAGTATTTT | TRBJ2-3 | 16 | . | TRBV5-4 | .
CASSLGSLEAFF | TGTGCCAGCAGCTTAGGGTCCCTAGAAGCTTTCTTT | TRBJ1-1 | 12 | . | TRBV11-2 | .
CSASTSVHNEQFF | TGCAGTGCTAGCACTAGCGTACACAATGAGCAGTTCTTC | TRBJ2-1 | 13 | . | TRBV20-1 | TRBD2
CASSLEVGEAFF | TGCGCCAGCAGCTTGGAGGTTGGTGAAGCTTTCTTT | TRBJ1-1 | 12 | few | TRBV5-1 | .
CASRGQGAGELFF | TGTGCCAGCAGGGGACAGGGTGCCGGGGAGCTGTTTTTT | TRBJ2-2 | 13 | many | TRBV3-1 | TRBD1
CSAEQGGIYGYTF | TGCAGTGCTGAACAGGGCGGGATCTATGGCTACACCTTC | TRBJ1-2 | 13 | many | TRBV20-1 | .
CASSSRGQAYNEQFF | TGTGCCAGCAGTTCACGGGGACAGGCCTACAATGAGCAGTTCTTC | TRBJ2-1 | 15 | many | TRBV27 | TRBD1
CASRKGAYEQYF | TGCGCCAGCAGGAAAGGGGCATACGAGCAGTACTTC | TRBJ2-7 | 12 | many | TRBV5-1 | .
CSARPPDTQYF | TGCAGTGCACGACCGCCAGATACGCAGTATTTT | TRBJ2-3 | 11 | . | TRBV20-1 | .
CSASVRREAFF | TGCAGTGCAAGCGTGAGACGTGAAGCTTTCTTT | TRBJ1-1 | 11 | many | TRBV20-1 | .
CASSRERDGEQFF | TGCGCCAGCAGCCGGGAGCGGGACGGGGAGCAGTTCTTC | TRBJ2-1 | 13 | many | TRBV5-1 | TRBD2